This T cell receptor (beta chain) was retrieved from a study of shared clonotypes between healthy human individuals. All donors were healthy HIV-negative adults lacking recent acute infections or vaccinations. CD4+ cells yielded CD45RA+ naive and CD45RA-negative memory subsets. V dropped 4 bases and J dropped 0; count of bases not matched to a gene: 9. This CDR3 is 17 amino acids long. CDR1 is SGHRS and CDR2 is YFSETQ in the germline V gene. Investigators spread the genomic DNA of each subset evenly over several immunoSEQ plates. The data were produced by immunoSEQ multiplex PCR, yet TCRdb's version contains in-frame clones alone and is incomplete. This table has about 600,000 clones, less than 98% appearing once. Study-wide findings and caveats: The authors sampled blood alone, and tissue repertoires likely differ.

Regarding this clone: Its antigen is unknown.

This receptor was taken from a woman younger than 45 in good health. The J gene is TRBJ2-1, the V gene TRBV5-1, with 8 bases fitting TRBD2. The source material was naive CD4+ T cells sorted from blood. As to subset: CD45RA+ positively selected. CDR3 sequence: CASSETSGLSSYNEQFF. CDR3 DNA: TGCGCCAGCAGCGAAACTAGCGGCCTTAGCTCCTACAATGAGCAGTTCTTC.